The clone carrying this T cell receptor (beta chain) was seen more than once but under ten times. Antigen unknown. The record originates from a study of T-cell reconstitution after alpha-beta-depleted transplantation in children. Whole-study findings and limits: Reportedly, only several hundred clones from non-depleted graft cells drove alpha-beta T-cell counts at about two months. The main origin of T-cell counts and diversity one year after transplant was newly produced T cells. TCRbeta diversity was high at day 60 in some patients (a result of surviving recipient T cells and thymic progenitors).

Preparation of the TCRbeta library was carried out with unique molecular identifiers. TCRdb passed the PCR reads through MiXCR, listing each CDR3 protein once. The sample has 300,000 or so distinct CDR3 sequences, approximately 20% seen once. Specimen: PBMCs, mostly from graft donor cells, collected 180 days after TCRalphabeta/CD19-depleted stem cell transplant. The TCR originated in a male patient younger than 18 who had a stem cell transplant for acute lymphoblastic leukemia, so the T cells may come from the graft donor.

CDR3 sequence (DNA): TGTGCCAGCACCAAAATCGGGCCGGGTGGGGCCCATCCACATACGCAGTATTTT. Translating it yields CASTKIGPGGAHPHTQYF. The chain is built from TRBV21-1 and TRBJ2-3; TRBD2, the D gene given by the table, was not confirmed from the DNA. TRBV21-1 is an annotated pseudogene. This CDR3 is built from 18 residues.